This TCR beta chain was recovered during a study of blood T cell repertoires in COVID-19. Some clones are missing from TCRdb's copy, which holds only in-frame ones; the method was immunoSEQ multiplex PCR. Here the sample spans fewer than 150,000 clones, approximately 86% being singletons. This receptor was taken from a human donor in a cohort sampled during active COVID-19. Source material: peripheral blood.

The CDR3 region has the DNA TGTGCCAGTAAATCCGGACAGGGCTATGGCTACACCTTC. It yields the protein CASKSGQGYGYTF. The chain combines TRBV6-5 with TRBJ1-2, with 8 bases fitting TRBD1. The CDR3 length is 13 residues. Germline loops: CDR1 MNHEY, CDR2 SVGAGI. V shed 9 bases, J shed 4 bases, and the junction held 7 bases outside the gene matches.